These 24 T cell receptor beta chains were sequenced from one sample in a study of graft-versus-host responses after intestinal transplantation. Their antigen targets remain unknown. Clones were sequenced by immunoSEQ multiplex PCR, and TCRdb holds only the in-frame ones, with some missing. The table shows about 94,000 clones, with over 75% occurring only once. Specimen: unstimulated CD8+ T cells sorted from spleen or lymph node cells, collected before intestinal transplant. The receptors stem from a human donor who received an intestinal transplant.

The rearrangement links TRBV25-1 to TRBJ1-2; D possibly corresponds to TRBD1 (5 bases). In germline, CDR1 is MGHDK, CDR2 SYGVNS. With 6 bases removed from V and 4 bases from J, the gap between germline ends came to 12 bases. The CDR3 contains 13 residues. CDR3 sequence reads: CASSRETAYGYTF. CDR3 DNA: TGTGCCAGCAGCCGAGAGACAGCCTATGGCTACACCTTC.

The chain has TRBV5-4 and TRBJ1-1; D is possibly TRBD1 (6 bases). CDR1 and CDR2 from the germline V gene are SGHNT and YYREEE (reference sequence). V lost 0 bases to trimming and J lost 1 base, with 10 bases between them. The CDR3 loop spans 15 amino acids. The CDR3 DNA follows: TGTGCCAGCAGCTTGGGAAGGGGGTGGAACACTGAAGCTTTCTTT. Its translation: CASSLGRGWNTEAFF.

J is TRBJ1-1 and V is TRBV19; D unclear. V shed 2 bases and J shed 2 bases, with 6 bases lying between them. The CDR3 sequence is 13 residues long. The germline V gene has CDR1 LNHDA and CDR2 SQIVND (reference sequence). The chain's CDR3 is CASSIQANTEAFF. The CDR3 region has the DNA TGTGCCAGTAGTATACAGGCCAACACTGAAGCTTTCTTT.

The genes are TRBV27 and TRBJ2-1; 7 nucleotides agree with TRBD1. The CDR3 is 14 amino acids. CDR1 and CDR2 from the germline V gene are MNHEY and SMNVEV (reference sequence). The V and J ends lost 4 bases and 7 bases, in that order; junction bases with no gene match: 7. CDR3 DNA sequence: TGTGCCAGCAGTTGGGCAGGGGGTACGAATGAGCAGTTCTTC. This codes for CASSWAGGTNEQFF.

The chain has TRBV6-5 and TRBJ1-2, with D perhaps TRBD1 (5 bases). This CDR3 has 14 residues. The V end was cut by 0 bases, the J end by 2 bases, with 7 bases between. The germline V gene encodes CDR1 MNHEY and CDR2 SVGAGI. CDR3 coding DNA: TGTGCCAGCAGTTACTCGGCAGGGAACTATGGCTACACCTTC. It translates to CASSYSAGNYGYTF.

The CDR3 nucleotides are TGTGCCAGCAGCTTACGGGGCTCCTACAATGAGCAGTTCTTC. Residues: CASSLRGSYNEQFF. The chain employs TRBV5-4 and TRBJ2-1; a possible D gene is TRBD2 (5 bases). CDR1 and CDR2 from the germline V gene are SGHNT and YYREEE (reference sequence). There are 14 residues in the CDR3. V lost 2 bases and J lost 0, with 6 bases in between.

The rearrangement uses TRBV4-1 and TRBJ2-7, with D perhaps TRBD2 (7 bases). The CDR3 runs 17 residues. Germline CDR1 MGHRA, CDR2 YSYEKL. Trimming cost V 1 base and J 5 bases, with 21 bases left between them. CDR3 loop: CASSQVLMGGPVHEQYF. The CDR3 region has the DNA TGCGCCAGCAGCCAAGTCTTGATGGGGGGGCCCGTTCACGAGCAGTACTTC.

The chain links TRBV4-3 to TRBJ1-1; no firm D call. CDR3 size: 16 residues. Per germline, CDR1 LGHNA and CDR2 YSLEER. V dropped 0 bases and J dropped 5 bases, with 16 bases sitting between them. The CDR3 DNA reads as TGCGCCAGCAGCCAAGATGGTCGAGGAGTAGGAACTGAAGCTTTCTTT. This encodes CASSQDGRGVGTEAFF.

The gene calls are TRBV10-3 and TRBJ1-2, with D hard to call. Germline CDR1 is ENHRY and CDR2 is SYGVKD. Trimming left V 3 bases short and J 2 bases short, with 4 bases between. CDR3 length: 12 residues. The chain's CDR3 is CAISDENYGYTF. DNA of the CDR3: TGTGCCATCAGTGACGAGAACTATGGCTACACCTTC.

This rearrangement joins TRBV4-3 to TRBJ1-5; 7 nucleotides match TRBD1. This CDR3 contains 15 residues. The junction had 6 bases not matched to a gene; V was cut back by 4 bases and J by 3 bases. In germline, CDR1 is LGHNA, CDR2 YSLEER. The CDR3 is CASSPGTDNNQPQHF. The CDR3 DNA reads TGCGCCAGCAGCCCTGGGACAGATAACAATCAGCCCCAGCATTTT.

This clone was observed a handful of times. The chain links TRBV28 to TRBJ1-2, with D perhaps matching TRBD1 (6 bases). The germline gives CDR1 MDHEN, CDR2 SYDVKM. The CDR3 contains 14 residues. Between the trimmed V and J ends, which lost 2 bases and 11 bases, there was a span of 18 bases. The chain's CDR3 is CASSLGTLNSWYTF. CDR3 in DNA: TGTGCCAGCAGTTTAGGGACACTGAATTCTTGGTACACCTTC.

The genes are TRBV7-9 and TRBJ2-1; D is possibly TRBD1 (6 bases). The germline V and J ends were trimmed by 6 bases and 4 bases, with 16 bases remaining between them. Germline CDR1 SEHNR, CDR2 FQNEAQ (reference sequence). CDR3 length: 15 residues. CDR3 sequence reads: CASRPQGSPYNEQFF. Here the CDR3 DNA reads TGTGCCAGCAGACCTCAGGGGAGCCCTTACAATGAGCAGTTCTTC.

The chain joins TRBV19 to TRBJ1-1, with D possibly matching TRBD1 (6 bases). The CDR3 runs to 18 residues. The germline CDR1 and CDR2 sequences are LNHDA and SQIVND (reference sequence). Trimming cost V 5 bases and J 0 bases, with 22 bases left between them. Here the CDR3 reads CASSEYLWTEELNTEAFF. CDR3 DNA: TGTGCCAGTAGTGAATACCTATGGACAGAAGAACTGAACACTGAAGCTTTCTTT.

This clone was observed a handful of times. The chain employs TRBV27 and TRBJ2-7; D is unresolved. The CDR3 covers 13 residues. The V end lost 2 bases, the J end lost 3 bases, and 8 bases lay between the germline ends. Per the germline V gene, CDR1 is MNHEY and CDR2 is SMNVEV (reference sequence). The CDR3 is CASSLTPSYEQYF. CDR3 nucleotides: TGTGCCAGCAGTTTAACACCAAGCTACGAGCAGTACTTC.

The genes are TRBV9 and TRBJ2-7; a possible D gene is TRBD2 (5 bases). Germline lookup yields CDR1 SGDLS and CDR2 YYNGEE. V was pared by 3 bases and J by 0 bases, with 13 bases between. The CDR3 contains 15 residues. CDR3 loop: CASSATISSSYEQYF. The CDR3 nucleotides are TGTGCCAGCAGCGCGACTATTTCGAGCTCCTACGAGCAGTACTTC.

The genes are TRBV10-2 and TRBJ2-3; tentative D call: TRBD1 (5 bases). V lost 3 bases, J lost 2 bases, and 9 bases lay in between. Germline values: CDR1 WSHSY, CDR2 SAAADI. This CDR3 spans 14 amino acids. The CDR3 DNA reads TGCGCCAGCAGTGAATGGGGCAACACAGATACGCAGTATTTT. Protein sequence: CASSEWGNTDTQYF.

V is TRBV7-2 and J is TRBJ2-7; 8 bases align to TRBD2. CDR1 is SGHTA, CDR2 FQGNSA, per germline. The CDR3 consists of 19 residues. J was trimmed by 6 bases and V by 0 bases; bases with no gene match: 19. CDR3 in DNA: TGTGCCAGCAGCTTAGCAGGGGCCCCCAAGCGGGGGCCGATTCTCGAGCAGTACTTC. This translates into CASSLAGAPKRGPILEQYF.

CDR3 sequence: CASRGGYGTRIGTDTQYF. CDR3 coding DNA: TGTGCCAGCAGAGGGGGGTACGGGACTAGAATAGGCACAGATACGCAGTATTTT. V is TRBV28 and J is TRBJ2-3, with 8 bases identical to TRBD2. The CDR3 has 18 amino acids. Germline-derived CDR1 and CDR2 are MDHEN and SYDVKM. J lost 1 base, V lost 6 bases, and 15 bases had no gene match.

This clone was counted a single time. The chain has TRBV7-9 and TRBJ2-4; perhaps TRBD2 as D (6 bases). Between the trimmed V and J ends, which lost 1 base and 8 bases, there was a span of 15 bases. The V gene's germline CDR1 is SEHNR and CDR2 FQNEAQ (reference sequence). CDR3 length equals 15 residues. CDR3 nucleotides: TGTGCCAGCAGCTTAGGAGACGGGACTGGGCACATTCAGTACTTC. Its translation: CASSLGDGTGHIQYF.

The chain has TRBV6-5 and TRBJ2-3; 7 bases align to TRBD1. V gave up 4 bases and J gave up 0 bases; unmatched junction bases: 4. The germline gives CDR1 MNHEY, CDR2 SVGAGI. The CDR3 length is 15 residues. The CDR3 protein is CASSFRDSSTDTQYF. Here the CDR3 DNA reads TGTGCCAGCAGTTTCCGGGACAGTAGCACAGATACGCAGTATTTT.

V usage is TRBV19 and J usage is TRBJ1-4; 9 positions agree with TRBD1. V lost 5 bases, J lost 0 bases, and 7 bases stayed unmatched. The CDR3 extends over 17 amino acids. From germline, CDR1 is LNHDA and CDR2 SQIVND (reference sequence). The chain's CDR3 is CASSPRQGGATNEKLFF. As DNA, the CDR3 is TGTGCCAGTAGTCCCCGACAGGGGGGAGCAACTAATGAAAAACTGTTTTTT.

This sequence joins TRBV7-9 and TRBJ2-7; a weak D match, TRBD1 (6 bases). The germline CDR1 and CDR2 sequences are SEHNR and FQNEAQ (reference sequence). The CDR3 contains 15 residues. Trimming shortened V by 3 bases and J by 0 bases, and 12 bases separated the two germline ends. CDR3 region: CASSFGPDSSYEQYF. The CDR3 coding sequence is TGTGCCAGCAGCTTCGGCCCGGACAGCTCCTACGAGCAGTACTTC.

In its sample, this clone was seen once. The rearrangement links TRBV4-1 to TRBJ2-7, with TRBD2 matching over 11 bases. CDR1 and CDR2 (germline): MGHRA, YSYEKL. The CDR3 loop spans 15 amino acids. After removal of 1 base from V and 6 bases from J, the junction contained 5 bases not matched to a gene. The CDR3 reads CASSQALAGEREQYF. CDR3 coding DNA: TGCGCCAGCAGCCAAGCACTAGCGGGAGAGCGCGAGCAGTACTTC.

V gene TRBV10-1 combines with J gene TRBJ1-4; D call uncertain. This CDR3 is 18 amino acids long. CDR1 and CDR2 (germline): WNHNN, SYGVQD (reference sequence). V dropped 0 bases and J dropped 7 bases, with 21 bases sitting between them. The CDR3, as DNA: TGCGCCAGCAGTGAGTCGCGAATGACCTGGGGAGAAGGTGAAAAACTGTTTTTT. The encoded protein is CASSESRMTWGEGEKLFF.